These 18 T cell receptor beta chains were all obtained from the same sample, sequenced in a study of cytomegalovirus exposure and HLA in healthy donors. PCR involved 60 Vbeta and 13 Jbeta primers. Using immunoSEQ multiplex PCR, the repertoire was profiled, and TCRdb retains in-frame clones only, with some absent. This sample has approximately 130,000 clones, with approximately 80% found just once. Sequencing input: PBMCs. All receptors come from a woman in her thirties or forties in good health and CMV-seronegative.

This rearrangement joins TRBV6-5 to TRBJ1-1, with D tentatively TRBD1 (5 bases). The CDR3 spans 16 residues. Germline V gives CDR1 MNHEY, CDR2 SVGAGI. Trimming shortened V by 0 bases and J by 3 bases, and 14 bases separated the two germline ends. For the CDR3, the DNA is TGTGCCAGCAGTTACTCGGGGATGGGGGGGGACACTGAAGCTTTCTTT. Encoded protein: CASSYSGMGGDTEAFF.

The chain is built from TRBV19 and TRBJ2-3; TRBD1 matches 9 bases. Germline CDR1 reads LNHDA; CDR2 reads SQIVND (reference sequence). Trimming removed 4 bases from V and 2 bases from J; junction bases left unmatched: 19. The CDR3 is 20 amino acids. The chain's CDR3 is CASSTLLGQGLDWNTDTQYF. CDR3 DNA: TGTGCCAGTAGTACCCTGCTGGGACAGGGCCTCGACTGGAACACAGATACGCAGTATTTT.

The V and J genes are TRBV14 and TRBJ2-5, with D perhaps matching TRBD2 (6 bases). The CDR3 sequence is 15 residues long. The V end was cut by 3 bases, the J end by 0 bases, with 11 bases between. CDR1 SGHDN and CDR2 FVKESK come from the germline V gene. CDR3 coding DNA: TGTGCCAGCAGCCAGGGACTCCACCACCAAGAGACCCAGTACTTC. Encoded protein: CASSQGLHHQETQYF.

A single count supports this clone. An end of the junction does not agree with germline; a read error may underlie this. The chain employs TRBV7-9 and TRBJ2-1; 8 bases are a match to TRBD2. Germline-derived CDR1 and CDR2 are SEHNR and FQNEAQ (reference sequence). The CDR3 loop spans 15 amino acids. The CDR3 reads CSSSLSGGNYNEQFF. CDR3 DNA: TGTTCCAGCAGTCTCAGCGGGGGAAACTACAATGAGCAGTTCTTC.

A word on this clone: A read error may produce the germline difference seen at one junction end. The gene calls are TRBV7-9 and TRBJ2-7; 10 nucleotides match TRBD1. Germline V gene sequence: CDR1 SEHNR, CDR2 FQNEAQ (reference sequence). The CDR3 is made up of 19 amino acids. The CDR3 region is CSSSLGHMGTGTGVGEQYF. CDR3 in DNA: TGTTCCAGCAGCTTAGGTCATATGGGCACCGGGACAGGGGTTGGCGAGCAGTACTTC.

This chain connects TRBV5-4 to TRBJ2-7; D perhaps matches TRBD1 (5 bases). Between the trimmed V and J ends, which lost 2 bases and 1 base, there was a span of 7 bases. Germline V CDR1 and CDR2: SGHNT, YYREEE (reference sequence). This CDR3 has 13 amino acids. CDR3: CASSFQGSYEQYF. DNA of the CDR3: TGTGCCAGCAGCTTTCAGGGTTCCTACGAGCAGTACTTC.

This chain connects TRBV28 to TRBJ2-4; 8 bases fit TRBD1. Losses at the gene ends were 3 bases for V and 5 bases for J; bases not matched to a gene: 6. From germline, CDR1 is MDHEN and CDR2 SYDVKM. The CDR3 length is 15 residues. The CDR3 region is CASSLPGTGENIQYF. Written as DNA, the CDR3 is TGTGCCAGCAGTTTGCCCGGGACAGGTGAAAACATTCAGTACTTC.

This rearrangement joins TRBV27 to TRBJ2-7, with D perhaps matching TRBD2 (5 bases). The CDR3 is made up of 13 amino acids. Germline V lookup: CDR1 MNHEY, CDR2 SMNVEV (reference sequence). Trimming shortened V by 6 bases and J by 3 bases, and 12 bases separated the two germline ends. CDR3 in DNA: TGTGCCAGCAGGGCAGCCGACTACTACGAGCAGTACTTC. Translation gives CASRAADYYEQYF.

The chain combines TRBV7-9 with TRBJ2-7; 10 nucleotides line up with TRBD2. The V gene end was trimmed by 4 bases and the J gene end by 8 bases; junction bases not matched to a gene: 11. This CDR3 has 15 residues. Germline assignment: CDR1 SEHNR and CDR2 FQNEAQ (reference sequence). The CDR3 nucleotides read TGTGCCAGCAGCTCAGAACTAGCGGGGCATGGGAAGCAGTACTTC. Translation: CASSSELAGHGKQYF.

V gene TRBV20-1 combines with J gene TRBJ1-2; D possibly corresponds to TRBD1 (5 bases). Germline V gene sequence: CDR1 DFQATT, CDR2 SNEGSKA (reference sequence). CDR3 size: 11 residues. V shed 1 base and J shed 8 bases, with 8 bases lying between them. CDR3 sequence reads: CSARGKGGYTF. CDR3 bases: TGCAGTGCTAGAGGAAAGGGGGGCTACACCTTC.

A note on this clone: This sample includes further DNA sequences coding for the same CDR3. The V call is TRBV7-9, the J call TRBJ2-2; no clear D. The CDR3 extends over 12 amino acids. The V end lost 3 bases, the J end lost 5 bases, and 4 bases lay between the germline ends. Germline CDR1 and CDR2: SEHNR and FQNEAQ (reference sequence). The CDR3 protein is CASSLRTGELFF. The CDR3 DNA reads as TGTGCCAGCAGCTTGCGGACCGGGGAGCTGTTTTTT.

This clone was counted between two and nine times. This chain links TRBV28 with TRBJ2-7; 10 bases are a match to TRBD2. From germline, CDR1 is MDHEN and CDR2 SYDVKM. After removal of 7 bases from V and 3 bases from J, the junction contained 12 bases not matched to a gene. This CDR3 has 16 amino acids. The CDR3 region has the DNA TGTGCCAGCAATTCCCAGCGGGAGGGCCCTCTCTACGAGCAGTACTTC. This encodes CASNSQREGPLYEQYF.

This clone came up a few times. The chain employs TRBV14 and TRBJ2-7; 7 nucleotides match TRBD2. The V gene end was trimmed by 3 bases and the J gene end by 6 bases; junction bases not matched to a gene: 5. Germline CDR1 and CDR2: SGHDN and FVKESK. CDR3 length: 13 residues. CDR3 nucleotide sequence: TGTGCCAGCAGCCATAGGACTAGTTCCGAGCAGTACTTC. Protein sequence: CASSHRTSSEQYF.

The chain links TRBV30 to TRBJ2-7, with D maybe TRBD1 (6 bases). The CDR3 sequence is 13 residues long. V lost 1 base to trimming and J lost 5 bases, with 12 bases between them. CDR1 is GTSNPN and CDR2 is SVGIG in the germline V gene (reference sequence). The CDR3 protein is CAWSEYRANEQYF. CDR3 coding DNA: TGTGCCTGGAGTGAATACAGGGCTAACGAGCAGTACTTC.

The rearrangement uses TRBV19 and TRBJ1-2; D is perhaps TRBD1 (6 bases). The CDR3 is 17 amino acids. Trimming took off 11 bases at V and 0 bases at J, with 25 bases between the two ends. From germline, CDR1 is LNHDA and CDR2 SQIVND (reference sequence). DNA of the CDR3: TGTGCCGGTACCCCGGTAAACCCAGGGGCCTCTAACTATGGCTACACCTTC. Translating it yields CAGTPVNPGASNYGYTF.

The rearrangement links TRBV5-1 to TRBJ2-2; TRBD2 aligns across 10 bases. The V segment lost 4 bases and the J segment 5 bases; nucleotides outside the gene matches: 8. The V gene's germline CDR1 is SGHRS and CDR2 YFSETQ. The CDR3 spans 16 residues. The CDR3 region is CASSILLAGGTGELFF. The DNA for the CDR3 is TGCGCCAGCAGCATACTTTTAGCGGGAGGTACCGGGGAGCTGTTTTTT.

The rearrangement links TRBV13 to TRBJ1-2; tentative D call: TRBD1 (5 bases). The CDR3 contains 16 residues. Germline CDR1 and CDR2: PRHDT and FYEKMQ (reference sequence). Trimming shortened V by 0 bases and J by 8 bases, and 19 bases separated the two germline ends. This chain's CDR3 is CASSLGLDSGRRGYTF. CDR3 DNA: TGTGCCAGCAGCTTAGGCCTAGACAGTGGCCGACGGGGCTACACCTTC.

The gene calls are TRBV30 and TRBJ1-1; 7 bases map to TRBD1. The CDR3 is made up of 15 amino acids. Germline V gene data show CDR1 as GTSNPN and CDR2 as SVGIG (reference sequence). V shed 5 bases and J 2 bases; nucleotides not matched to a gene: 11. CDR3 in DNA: TGTGCCTGGGTCATCAGAGGGGGCCCCAACACTGAAGCTTTCTTT. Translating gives CAWVIRGGPNTEAFF.